This T cell receptor (beta chain) emerged from a study of cytomegalovirus exposure and HLA in healthy donors. The study ran its PCR with 60 Vbeta and 13 Jbeta primers. Generated by immunoSEQ multiplex PCR, the TCRdb table keeps only in-frame clones and is missing some. This sample has approximately 210,000 clones, with more than 70% found just once. Unmatched junction bases numbered 4, after V lost 7 bases and J lost 0 bases. CDR3 length equals 14 residues. Germline values: CDR1 MNHNS, CDR2 SASEGT. The sequenced material came from PBMCs. The sequence was obtained from a woman in her thirties or forties in good health and CMV-seronegative. The rearrangement joins TRBV6-1 to TRBJ1-1; 8 bases fit TRBD1. The CDR3 region is CASIQGELNTEAFF. CDR3 coding DNA: TGTGCCAGCATACAGGGGGAACTGAACACTGAAGCTTTCTTT.